Listed below are T cell receptor beta chains from one sample, sequenced in a study of cytomegalovirus exposure and HLA in healthy donors. Libraries were prepared by immunoSEQ multiplex PCR; TCRdb keeps only in-frame clonotypes and omits some of them. The sample contains fewer than 120,000 clones, 85% to 90% of which appear only once. Input material: PBMCs. The receptors originated from a woman aged 25 to 39 in good health and CMV-seropositive. Each CDR3 is given with its conserved first and last residue. D genes are given only for firm matches. A clone size is listed for some rows: how often the clone was seen (once, few, many), or a class if it is expanded.

TRBV10-3,-,TRBD2,TRBJ2-5,CAIRSRVAGGQETQYF,TGTGCCATCAGGAGCCGGGTAGCGGGGGGGCAAGAGACCCAGTACTTC
TRBV2,-,-,TRBJ2-2,CASNRDTGELFF,TGTGCCAGCAACCGGGACACCGGGGAGCTGTTTTTT
TRBV25-1,-,TRBD1,TRBJ2-5,CASSDDRVEQETQYF,TGTGCCAGCAGTGACGACAGGGTGGAACAAGAGACCCAGTACTTC
TRBV2,-,TRBD2,TRBJ2-3,CASRTSGSTDTQYF,TGTGCCAGCAGGACTAGCGGGAGCACAGATACGCAGTATTTT
TRBV7-2,-,-,TRBJ2-7,CASSLVGGPFDEQYF,TGTGCCAGCAGCTTAGTCGGGGGGCCATTTGACGAGCAGTACTTC
TRBV2,-,-,TRBJ1-2,CASSERGYGYTF,TGTGCCAGCAGTGAACGGGGCTATGGCTACACCTTC
TRBV30,-,TRBD2,TRBJ2-1,CAWSVLLRGGYIYNEQFF,TGTGCCTGGAGTGTACTCTTGCGCGGGGGTTATATATACAATGAGCAGTTCTTC
TRBV27,-,TRBD1,TRBJ2-5,CASRRTGAGETQYF,TGTGCCAGCAGGCGGACAGGAGCCGGGGAGACCCAGTACTTC
TRBV5-6,once,-,TRBJ2-7,CASSLGDMTYEQYF,TGTGCCAGCAGCTTGGGAGACATGACCTACGAGCAGTACTTC
TRBV12-5,-,TRBD1,TRBJ2-7,CASETGGDEQYF,TGTGCTAGTGAGACAGGGGGGGACGAGCAGTACTTC
TRBV7-6,-,TRBD1,TRBJ2-3,CASSLTGPSTDTQYF,TGTGCCAGCAGCTTGACAGGGCCTAGCACAGATACGCAGTATTTT
TRBV5-4,-,-,TRBJ2-5,CASSYGPPGLITQETQYF,TGTGCCAGCAGCTATGGGCCCCCGGGACTGATAACTCAAGAGACCCAGTACTTC
TRBV19,few,-,TRBJ2-7,CASSIVGAGFYEQYF,TGTGCCAGTAGTATAGTGGGGGCAGGGTTCTACGAGCAGTACTTC
TRBV27,once,-,TRBJ2-1,CASRSSVGSYNEQFF,TGTGCCAGCAGATCTAGTGTTGGCTCCTACAATGAGCAGTTCTTC
TRBV5-1,-,TRBD2,TRBJ2-3,CASSLVAGGDTQYF,TGCGCCAGCAGCTTGGTAGCGGGAGGAGATACGCAGTATTTT
TRBV15,-,TRBD2,TRBJ2-2,CATSRETSGGQAGELFF,TGTGCCACCAGCAGAGAGACTAGCGGGGGGCAGGCCGGGGAGCTGTTTTTT
TRBV5-1,-,TRBD2,TRBJ2-7,CASSLGASGFYEQYF,TGCGCCAGCAGCTTGGGCGCTAGCGGATTCTACGAGCAGTACTTC
TRBV28,-,-,TRBJ1-4,CASSFPDTNEKLFF,TGTGCCAGCAGTTTCCCCGACACCAATGAAAAACTGTTTTTT
TRBV19,-,-,TRBJ2-7,CASSPDTSYEQYF,TGTGCCAGTAGCCCGGACACTTCCTACGAGCAGTACTTC
TRBV29-1,-,-,TRBJ2-2,CSVRRDTNTGELFF,TGCAGCGTTAGACGGGATACGAACACCGGGGAGCTGTTTTTT
TRBV7-9,-,-,TRBJ1-5,CASSLAGQGQPQHF,TGTGCCAGCAGCTTAGCGGGGCAAGGTCAGCCCCAGCATTTT
TRBV5-1,-,TRBD2,TRBJ2-3,CASSYLAGTDTQYF,TGCGCCAGCAGCTATCTAGCGGGCACAGATACGCAGTATTTT
TRBV7-2,once,TRBD2,TRBJ2-7,CASREETYEQYF,TGTGCCAGCCGGGAGGAGACCTACGAGCAGTACTTC
TRBV6-1,-,-,TRBJ2-3,CASGGTRTADTQYF,TGTGCCAGCGGGGGGACTCGGACGGCAGATACGCAGTATTTT
TRBV7-6,-,TRBD1,TRBJ1-2,CASSLAGTGDYGYTF,TGTGCCAGCAGCTTAGCAGGGACAGGGGACTATGGCTACACCTTC
TRBV2,-,TRBD1,TRBJ1-5,CASRSGTGPYQPQHF,TGTGCCAGCAGGTCCGGGACAGGCCCTTATCAGCCCCAGCATTTT
TRBV6-5,-,TRBD1,TRBJ2-5,CASSYTGGRLQETQYF,TGTGCCAGCAGTTACACAGGGGGACGGCTCCAAGAGACCCAGTACTTC
TRBV27,-,-,TRBJ2-7,CASTSQGYEQYF,TGTGCCAGCACCTCGCAGGGTTACGAGCAGTACTTC
TRBV4-1,-,-,TRBJ2-6,CASSHSTRSKSGANVLTF,TGCGCCAGCAGCCATTCGACACGGTCCAAATCTGGGGCCAACGTCCTGACTTTC
TRBV5-1,-,-,TRBJ2-5,CASSLGTSMVETQYF,TGCGCCAGCAGCCTGGGGACATCGATGGTAGAGACCCAGTACTTC
TRBV4-2,-,-,TRBJ1-2,CASSEPPGNYGYTF,TGTGCCAGCAGCGAACCCCCGGGGAACTATGGCTACACCTTC
TRBV28,-,-,TRBJ2-7,CASRESQRVMYEQYF,TGTGCCAGCAGGGAATCACAGAGGGTCATGTACGAGCAGTACTTC
TRBV7-9,-,-,TRBJ1-2,CASSLAQSGAVGYTF,TGTGCCAGCAGCTTAGCGCAATCAGGGGCCGTCGGCTACACCTTC
TRBV27,-,TRBD2,TRBJ2-2,CATQPGLDSTGELFF,TGTGCCACTCAACCGGGACTAGACTCTACCGGGGAGCTGTTTTTT
TRBV19,-,-,TRBJ2-1,CATSETPYNEQFF,TGTGCCACCAGCGAGACTCCATACAATGAGCAGTTCTTC
TRBV6-1,-,TRBD1,TRBJ1-5,CASSEWTGRPQHF,TGTGCCAGCAGTGAATGGACAGGGCGGCCCCAGCATTTT
TRBV19,-,TRBD2,TRBJ2-7,CASSPGTSGAYEQYF,TGTGCCAGTAGCCCCGGGACTAGCGGGGCCTACGAGCAGTACTTC
TRBV5-5,-,-,TRBJ2-7,CASTGVLSYEQYF,TGTGCCAGCACCGGGGTCCTCTCCTACGAGCAGTACTTC
TRBV28,-,-,TRBJ1-4,CASSLPRGAGEEKLFF,TGTGCCAGCAGTCTCCCCCGGGGGGCAGGCGAAGAAAAACTGTTTTTT
TRBV30,-,-,TRBJ1-1,CAWSVGRTVNTEAFF,TGTGCCTGGAGTGTGGGACGGACAGTGAACACTGAAGCTTTCTTT
TRBV2,-,-,TRBJ2-3,CASSDPGQRSADTQYF,TGTGCCAGCAGTGATCCAGGACAGAGGTCCGCAGATACGCAGTATTTT
TRBV6-5,-,TRBD2,TRBJ2-7,CASRGGRASEQYF,TGTGCCAGCAGGGGCGGGAGGGCGTCCGAGCAGTACTTC
TRBV11-3,-,TRBD2,TRBJ2-3,CASSLGTSGSSSTQYF,TGTGCCAGCAGCTTAGGCACTAGCGGGAGCTCGTCTACGCAGTATTTT
TRBV4-1,-,-,TRBJ2-3,CASSQEWVGQLAITDTQYF,TGCGCCAGCAGCCAAGAATGGGTGGGGCAGCTCGCTATAACAGATACGCAGTATTTT
TRBV28,-,TRBD2,TRBJ2-5,CASSLLAELQETQYF,TGTGCCAGCAGTTTACTAGCGGAACTCCAAGAGACCCAGTACTTC
TRBV29-1,-,TRBD2,TRBJ2-3,CSVRGLAGATDTQYF,TGCAGCGTCAGGGGACTAGCGGGGGCCACAGATACGCAGTATTTT
TRBV4-3,-,TRBD2,TRBJ2-2,CASSRGLAGNTGELFF,TGCGCCAGCAGCCGCGGACTAGCGGGAAACACCGGGGAGCTGTTTTTT
TRBV7-2,-,TRBD2,TRBJ2-7,CASSLTAGGYEQYF,TGTGCCAGCAGCTTAACAGCGGGGGGATACGAGCAGTACTTC
TRBV2,-,-,TRBJ2-7,CASSAQVPSSYEQYF,TGTGCCAGCAGTGCACAGGTTCCCAGCTCCTACGAGCAGTACTTC
TRBV30,-,-,TRBJ2-5,CAWSKDMGETQYF,TGTGCCTGGAGTAAGGACATGGGCGAGACCCAGTACTTC
TRBV7-2,-,TRBD2,TRBJ2-3,CASSLASREGPYF,TGTGCCAGCAGCTTAGCGTCGCGGGAGGGTCCGTATTTT
TRBV11-2,-,-,TRBJ2-7,CASSLGSVYEQYF,TGTGCCAGCAGCTTAGGTTCAGTCTACGAGCAGTACTTC
TRBV9,-,TRBD2,TRBJ2-7,CASSRKSGSPYEQYF,TGTGCCAGCAGTCGAAAAAGCGGGAGTCCCTACGAGCAGTACTTC
TRBV5-1,-,TRBD1,TRBJ2-6,CASSSYRDRSSGANVLTF,TGCGCCAGCAGCTCCTACCGGGACAGAAGCTCTGGGGCCAACGTCCTGACTTTC
TRBV7-7,few,-,TRBJ2-1,CASSLASQGGEQFF,TGTGCTAGCAGCTTAGCGTCCCAGGGTGGTGAGCAGTTCTTC
TRBV7-5,-,-,TRBJ1-5,CVRSLTGGNQPQHF,TGTGTCAGAAGCCTCACAGGGGGCAATCAGCCCCAGCATTTT
TRBV7-6,-,TRBD1,TRBJ1-3,CASSLGQPPGNTIYF,TGTGCCAGCAGCTTGGGACAGCCGCCGGGAAACACCATATATTTT
TRBV29-1,-,-,TRBJ2-2,CSAGGQDTNTGELFF,TGCAGCGCGGGGGGACAGGATACGAACACCGGGGAGCTGTTTTTT
TRBV7-2,-,TRBD2,TRBJ2-1,CASSALAGSNEQFF,TGTGCCAGCAGCGCTTTAGCGGGGAGCAATGAGCAGTTCTTC